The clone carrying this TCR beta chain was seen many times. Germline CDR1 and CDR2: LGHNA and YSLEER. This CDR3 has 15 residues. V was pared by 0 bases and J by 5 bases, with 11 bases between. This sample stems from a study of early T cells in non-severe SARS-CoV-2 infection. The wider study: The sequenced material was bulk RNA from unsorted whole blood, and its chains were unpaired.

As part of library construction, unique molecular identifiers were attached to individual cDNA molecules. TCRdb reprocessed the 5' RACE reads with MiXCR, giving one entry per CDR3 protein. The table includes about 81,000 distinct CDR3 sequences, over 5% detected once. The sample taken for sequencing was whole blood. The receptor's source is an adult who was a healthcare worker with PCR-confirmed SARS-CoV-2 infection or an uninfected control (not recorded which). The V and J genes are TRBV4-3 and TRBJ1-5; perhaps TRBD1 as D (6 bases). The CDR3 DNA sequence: TGCGCCAGCAGCCAAGATTGGGGGGGCTATCAGCCCCAGCATTTT. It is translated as CASSQDWGGYQPQHF.